This TCR beta chain was identified during a study of patients and donors after allogeneic stem cell transplantation. Germline trimming cut 7 bases from V and 6 bases from J; bases unmatched to any gene: 8. The CDR3 length is 14 residues. A few counts support this clonotype. TCRdb re-called the RT-PCR reads with MiXCR, one entry per CDR3 protein. The sample lists more than 75,000 distinct CDR3 sequences, 5% occurring once. The chain recombines TRBV12-3 or TRBV12-4 with TRBJ1-2; 10 bases map to TRBD1. Input material: blood, either unsorted or a sorted T cell fraction (not recorded which). This TCR was recovered from a human donor who was either an allogeneic HSCT recipient or a stem cell or donor lymphocyte infusion donor (not recorded which). It is not recorded whose cells these are; they may come from a transplant donor. The CDR3 loop is CASTTHDRGHGYTF. CDR3 nucleotides: TGTGCCAGCACCACTCACGACAGGGGGCATGGCTACACCTTC.